A selection of T cell receptor beta chains follows, all from one sample in a study of T-cell memory formation after mild COVID-19. MiXCR, applied by TCRdb to the 5' RACE reads, yields one record per CDR3 protein. The sample carries around 530,000 distinct CDR3 sequences, about a fifth recorded once. Sequenced sample: PBMCs or a T cell subset sorted from them (not recorded which). These receptors all come from an adult woman who had mild COVID-19 (a few samples of this study predate the infection). Cell type and time point are not known. The CDR3 runs from the conserved cysteine through the conserved F or W. D genes are given only for firm matches. Clone size is given for some rows only: seen once, a few or many times, or a class if the clone is expanded.

V	length	J	size	D	DNA	CDR3
TRBV7-2	13	TRBJ2-3	NA	TRBD2	TGTGCCAGCAGCTTAAGGGCTAGCGGGATGCCGTATTTT	CASSLRASGMPYF
TRBV2	12	TRBJ2-3	few	NA	TGTGCCAGCATGGTTGGGACAGATACGCAGTATTTT	CASMVGTDTQYF
TRBV11-2	13	TRBJ1-6	few	TRBD1	TGTGCCAGCAGCTCGAAGAGGGGACAGACCCTCCACTTT	CASSSKRGQTLHF
TRBV5-6	16	TRBJ1-3	few	NA	TGTGCCAGCAGCTTGTTAACAAGAAACTCTGGAAACACCATATATTTT	CASSLLTRNSGNTIYF
TRBV4-2	17	TRBJ2-1	few	NA	TGTGCCAGCAGCCCTGAGACCCTCGGGACTTCCCACAATGAGCAGTTCTTC	CASSPETLGTSHNEQFF
TRBV11-2	15	TRBJ2-5	few	NA	TGTGCCAGCAGCCCCTCCGGGACAAGAGAAGAGACCCAGTACTTC	CASSPSGTREETQYF
TRBV5-4	15	TRBJ1-1	few	NA	TGTGCCAGCAGCCAGTCGGGGGGCGCGGGGACTGAAGCTTTCTTT	CASSQSGGAGTEAFF
TRBV13	12	TRBJ2-7	few	NA	TGTGCCAGCAGCTCCAGGGACTACGAGCAGTACTTC	CASSSRDYEQYF
TRBV12-3/TRBV12-4	15	TRBJ1-2	NA	NA	TGTGCCAGCAACTACTACAGTGCGGGGGGGGATGGCTACACCTTC	CASNYYSAGGDGYTF
TRBV3-1	18	TRBJ1-1	NA	NA	TGTGCCAGCAGCCAAGTATCATCTAGGGCAGGGGTTTACACTGAAGCTTTCTTT	CASSQVSSRAGVYTEAFF
TRBV5-6	16	TRBJ1-6	few	NA	TGTGCCAGCAGACGGGTCGGTTCAGGGGTTAATTCACCCCTCCACTTT	CASRRVGSGVNSPLHF
TRBV2	16	TRBJ1-2	NA	NA	TGTGCCAGCAGTGACTCGTGGACGATAGCGGGCTATGGCTACACCTTC	CASSDSWTIAGYGYTF
TRBV19	15	TRBJ2-6	NA	NA	TGTGCCAGTACCGTACAGGGCCCTGGGGCCAACGTCCTGACTTTC	CASTVQGPGANVLTF
TRBV11-1	14	TRBJ2-5	once	NA	TGTGCCAGCAGCTTCGGTCTCGAGGGAGAGGCCCAGTACTTC	CASSFGLEGEAQYF
TRBV18	16	TRBJ2-7	few	NA	TGTGCCAGCTCACCACCCGGAAGGGTCCCCTCCCACGAGCAGTACTTC	CASSPPGRVPSHEQYF
TRBV5-6	14	TRBJ1-5	many	TRBD1	TGTGCCAGCAGCTCCACAGGGGACAATCAGCCCCAGCATTTT	CASSSTGDNQPQHF
TRBV4-2	15	TRBJ1-4	NA	NA	TGTGCCAGCAGCCAAGATGTGCAGTTTTCGGGAAAACTGTTTTTT	CASSQDVQFSGKLFF
TRBV5-1	14	TRBJ2-7	once	NA	TGCGCCAGCAGCTTGGTACAGGGCGGCGGGGAGCAGTACTTC	CASSLVQGGGEQYF
TRBV7-9	13	TRBJ2-3	many	NA	TGTGCCAGCAGCTTCCCTAGCACAGATACGCAGTATTTT	CASSFPSTDTQYF
TRBV6-2/TRBV6-3	14	TRBJ2-7	NA	TRBD2	TGTGCCAGCAGTTACAGCGGGGCTTTCCACGAGCAGTACTTC	CASSYSGAFHEQYF
TRBV12-3/TRBV12-4	13	TRBJ2-7	NA	TRBD2	TGTGCCAGCAGCGGACTAGCGAGCTACGAGCAGTACTTC	CASSGLASYEQYF
TRBV6-1	12	TRBJ2-7	few	NA	TGTGCCAGCACCGAAGGGGGATACGAGCAGTACTTC	CASTEGGYEQYF
TRBV7-9	15	TRBJ2-5	few	TRBD1	TGTGCCAGCAGCTTGTCGGGACAGGGTTTAGAGACCCAGTACTTC	CASSLSGQGLETQYF
TRBV24-1	12	TRBJ2-1	NA	NA	TGTGCCACCAGTTTAAGTGGCAATGAGCAGTTCTTC	CATSLSGNEQFF
TRBV6-5	18	TRBJ2-7	NA	NA	TGTGCCAGCAGTCACCCGACAGGAACCATACGAATCCCCTACGAGCAGTACTTC	CASSHPTGTIRIPYEQYF
TRBV11-1	18	TRBJ2-7	once	NA	TGTGCCAGCAGCTTGTATTCGGCCCTTACGAGTTACACCTACGAGCAGTACTTC	CASSLYSALTSYTYEQYF
TRBV29-1	14	TRBJ2-2	NA	NA	TGCAGCGTTGATTCCGGGACTAACACCGGGGAGCTGTTTTTT	CSVDSGTNTGELFF
TRBV29-1	11	TRBJ2-7	few	TRBD1	TGCAGCACCGGACAGGGGAGCGAGCAGTACTTC	CSTGQGSEQYF
TRBV5-1	15	TRBJ2-2	many	TRBD1	TGCGCCAGCAGCTTGGAGGGACAGGGGTCCGGGGAGCTGTTTTTT	CASSLEGQGSGELFF
TRBV6-1	22	TRBJ2-4	NA	NA	TGTGCCAGCAGTGAAGCGCAGCTGTTGCGGCCCAGCACTCGTCCGGCCAAAAACATTCAGTACTTC	CASSEAQLLRPSTRPAKNIQYF
TRBV5-8	20	TRBJ2-1	NA	TRBD1	TGTGCCAGCAGCTGGGGCTGGACAGGTAGTAAAACGGAGAAATACAATGAGCAGTTCTTC	CASSWGWTGSKTEKYNEQFF
TRBV7-6	15	TRBJ2-3	NA	NA	TGTGCCAGCAGCTTAGACCCCGCTCCCACAGATACGCAGTATTTT	CASSLDPAPTDTQYF
TRBV20-1	15	TRBJ2-5	NA	TRBD2	TGCAGTGCTAGAGATCCCGGGACTAGCGGTGAGACCCAGTACTTC	CSARDPGTSGETQYF
TRBV25-1	13	TRBJ2-1	NA	NA	TGTGCCAGCAGTGTAGACGCTTACAATGAGCAGTTCTTC	CASSVDAYNEQFF
TRBV5-4	15	TRBJ2-3	few	NA	TGTGCCAGCAGCTTTCTCGGACTTAGCACAGATACGCAGTATTTT	CASSFLGLSTDTQYF
TRBV27	13	TRBJ1-2	NA	NA	TGTGCCAGAACACGGGCGGGGACCTATGGCTACACCTTC	CARTRAGTYGYTF
TRBV7-6	12	TRBJ1-2	NA	NA	TGTGCCAGCGCCTCCCGAAGGGGTACCTACACCTTC	CASASRRGTYTF
TRBV4-3	15	TRBJ2-5	NA	TRBD2	TGCGCCAGCAGCCAAGGAGGTCTAGCGGGAGAAATCCAGTACTTC	CASSQGGLAGEIQYF
TRBV6-2/TRBV6-3	13	TRBJ1-2	NA	NA	TGTGCCAGCAGTTACTCTGACACCTATGGCTACACCTTC	CASSYSDTYGYTF
TRBV5-6	12	TRBJ2-2	NA	NA	TGTGCCAGCAGCTTGGCCCTGGGGGAGCTGTTTTTT	CASSLALGELFF
TRBV19	15	TRBJ2-7	NA	TRBD1	TGTGCCAGTAGTAGAGGAAGGGGACAGGGAAACGAGCAGTACTTC	CASSRGRGQGNEQYF
TRBV6-5	19	TRBJ1-2	NA	TRBD1	TGTGCCAGCACCCCTTCGGAAGTGGTACCGGGACAGGGAAACTATGGCTACACCTTC	CASTPSEVVPGQGNYGYTF
TRBV7-2	14	TRBJ1-3	few	NA	TGTGCCAGCAGAGCCTCTAGGACTGGAAACACCATATATTTT	CASRASRTGNTIYF
TRBV3-1	13	TRBJ2-2	NA	NA	TGTGCCAGCTTAAGGGGGGGCACCGGGGAGCTGTTTTTT	CASLRGGTGELFF
TRBV6-5	17	TRBJ2-7	few	NA	TGTGCCAGCAGTTCCATTTTCAGGGGCCCGTTGTTTAACGAGCAGTACTTC	CASSSIFRGPLFNEQYF
TRBV12-3/TRBV12-4	14	TRBJ2-1	few	NA	TGTGCCAGCAGTCCTAGGGCTGCATACAATGAGCAGTTCTTC	CASSPRAAYNEQFF